This T cell receptor (beta chain) is from a study of blood T cell repertoires in COVID-19. On the study more broadly: Both acute and convalescent COVID-19 samples were obtained from the United States, Italy and Spain. The cDNA or gDNA used as material had been derived from T cells, B-cell-depleted T cells, or PBMCs.

The V gene end was trimmed by 6 bases and the J gene end by 3 bases; junction bases not matched to a gene: 10. The CDR3 covers 15 residues. CDR1 and CDR2 (germline): SGHVS, FQNEAQ. Per the original methods: Amplification of reference gene primers was used by the study to estimate nucleated cell counts. Assay: immunoSEQ multiplex PCR; the TCRdb copy retains only in-frame clones and omits some. The V and J calls and clone size were taken over from that table, and D and trimming were inferred from the DNA. The sample lists about 280,000 clones, roughly 85% occurring once. The specimen was peripheral blood. This clonotype was obtained from a man aged 50 to 59 with active or convalescent COVID-19. This chain joins TRBV7-8 and TRBJ1-2; TRBD1 aligns across 7 bases. CDR3 bases: TGTGCCAGCAGTCGGACAGGCCCCGGGGACTATGGCTACACCTTC. It codes for CASSRTGPGDYGYTF.